The 25 T cell receptor beta chains below all came from one sample that was sequenced in a study of blood T cell repertoires in COVID-19. Produced via immunoSEQ multiplex PCR; TCRdb's table is partial and in-frame only. The table has approximately 70,000 clones, around 90% seen once; the top ten hold roughly 5.5%. The sample consisted of peripheral blood. The source is a human donor in a cohort sampled during active COVID-19.

The chain carries TRBV20-1 and TRBJ2-7, with TRBD2 matching over 11 bases. V lost 3 bases, J lost 4 bases, and 5 bases stayed unmatched. The CDR3 is made up of 14 amino acids. Germline CDR1 DFQATT, CDR2 SNEGSKA (reference sequence). The DNA of the CDR3 is TGCAGTGCTAGTAGCGGGAGGGCCATGTACGAGCAGTACTTC. Amino acid sequence: CSASSGRAMYEQYF.

This clone came up a few times. The chain uses TRBV6-4 and TRBJ2-2; 10 positions match TRBD2. The V gene end was trimmed by 4 bases and the J gene end by 2 bases; junction bases not matched to a gene: 4. The germline gives CDR1 MRHNA, CDR2 SNTAGT. This CDR3 spans 16 amino acids. CDR3 nucleotide sequence: TGTGCCAGCAGTGCCCTAGCGGGAGTCAACACCGGGGAGCTGTTTTTT. This sequence encodes CASSALAGVNTGELFF.

The CDR3 spells CASSKQGVARSPLHF. DNA of the CDR3: TGTGCCAGTAGTAAACAGGGGGTTGCGAGGTCACCCCTCCACTTT. The rearrangement joins TRBV19 to TRBJ1-6, with 8 bases aligning to TRBD1. This CDR3 has 15 residues. V lost 4 bases, J lost 10 bases, and 9 bases stayed unmatched. Germline V gene lookup returns CDR1 LNHDA and CDR2 SQIVND (reference sequence).

The chain combines TRBV12-3 or TRBV12-4 with TRBJ1-1; D not certain. Trimming left V 3 bases short and J 4 bases short, with 6 bases between. This CDR3 is built from 12 residues. The CDR3 sequence is CASSFDFTEAFF. The CDR3 DNA reads TGTGCCAGCAGTTTTGACTTCACTGAAGCTTTCTTT.

The J gene is TRBJ1-1, the V gene TRBV5-1, with D maybe TRBD1 (6 bases). Germline values: CDR1 SGHRS, CDR2 YFSETQ. The CDR3 totals 17 residues. V lost 2 bases and J lost 1, with 18 bases in between. As DNA, the CDR3 is TGCGCCAGCAGCTTTTGGGGGAAAAAGGACAGGAACACTGAAGCTTTCTTT. This translates into CASSFWGKKDRNTEAFF. The variable domain in full, with the rest retrieved from reference TRBV5-1 and TRBJ1-1, is KAGVTQTPRYLIKTRGQQVTLSCSPISGHRSVSWYQQTPGQGLQFLFEYFSETQRNKGNFPGRFSGRQFSNSRSEMNVSTLELGDSALYLCASSFWGKKDRNTEAFFGQGTRLTVV.

This chain joins TRBV7-9 and TRBJ2-1; TRBD2 aligns across 13 bases. Per the germline V gene, CDR1 is SEHNR and CDR2 is FQNEAQ (reference sequence). The CDR3 loop spans 14 amino acids. Trimming cost V 7 bases and J 8 bases; bases outside gene matches: 5. The CDR3 loop reads CASIELAGGDEQFF. The CDR3 coding sequence is TGTGCCAGCATCGAACTAGCGGGAGGGGATGAGCAGTTCTTC. Combining the CDR3 with reference TRBV7-9 and TRBJ2-1 gives the whole variable domain DTGVSQNPRHKITKRGQNVTFRCDPISEHNRLYWYRQTLGQGPEFLTYFQNEAQLEKSRLLSDRFSAERPKGSFSTLEIQRTEQGDSAMYLCASIELAGGDEQFFGPGTRLTVL.

The chain couples TRBV6-5 to TRBJ2-7; TRBD1 aligns across 11 bases. Trimming at V came to 6 bases and at J to 1 base, leaving 5 bases not matched to a gene. CDR1 and CDR2 from the germline V gene are MNHEY and SVGAGI. The CDR3 sequence is 15 residues long. Here the CDR3 DNA reads TGTGCCAGCAGCTACGGACAGGGGGCTTCCTACGAGCAGTACTTC. The encoded protein is CASSYGQGASYEQYF.

This chain joins TRBV5-1 and TRBJ2-7; 10 nucleotides match TRBD2. CDR3 size: 16 residues. The V gene end was trimmed by 0 bases and the J gene end by 2 bases; junction bases not matched to a gene: 5. Germline V gene data show CDR1 as SGHRS and CDR2 as YFSETQ. The CDR3 is CASSLGASGGPYEQYF. As DNA, the CDR3 is TGCGCCAGCAGCTTGGGGGCTAGCGGGGGACCCTACGAGCAGTACTTC. The variable domain in full, completed from reference TRBV5-1 and TRBJ2-7, reads KAGVTQTPRYLIKTRGQQVTLSCSPISGHRSVSWYQQTPGQGLQFLFEYFSETQRNKGNFPGRFSGRQFSNSRSEMNVSTLELGDSALYLCASSLGASGGPYEQYFGPGTRLTVT.

CDR3 region: CASQDSWDTEAFF. The CDR3 DNA sequence: TGTGCCAGCCAAGACAGTTGGGACACTGAAGCTTTCTTT. This sequence joins TRBV28 and TRBJ1-1; TRBD1 might be the D (5 bases). The CDR3 runs to 13 residues. Germline lookup yields CDR1 MDHEN and CDR2 SYDVKM. V dropped 8 bases and J dropped 3 bases, with 13 bases sitting between them.

The chain uses TRBV5-1 and TRBJ2-7, with 10 nucleotides matching TRBD1. CDR1 and CDR2 from the germline V gene are SGHRS and YFSETQ. V shed 4 bases and J 5 bases; nucleotides not matched to a gene: 9. This CDR3 contains 15 residues. For the CDR3, the DNA is TGCGCCAGCAGCGCAGTGACAGGGGGCTACGACGAGCAGTACTTC. Its protein product is CASSAVTGGYDEQYF.

For the CDR3, the DNA is TGTGCCAGCAGCAAAGGACAGGGACTGAACACCGGGGAGCTGTTTTTT. This sequence encodes CASSKGQGLNTGELFF. The genes are TRBV21-1 and TRBJ2-2; TRBD1 reflects the table's D call only, with no check against the DNA. TRBV21-1 counts as a pseudogene. This CDR3 is 16 amino acids long.

This rearrangement joins TRBV27 to TRBJ2-7, with 9 nucleotides matching TRBD2. This CDR3 is 15 amino acids long. Per germline, CDR1 MNHEY and CDR2 SMNVEV (reference sequence). The junction had 1 base not matched to a gene; V was cut back by 1 base and J by 0 bases. The CDR3 is CASSLLAGASYEQYF. The CDR3 DNA reads as TGTGCCAGCAGTTTATTAGCGGGGGCCTCCTACGAGCAGTACTTC.

Regarding this clone: Its ends do not fully match the called genes, so a read error is possible. The CDR3 region has the DNA TGTGCCAGCAGTCCTACTAGCGGGGGGGCCTCCAACAATGAGCAGTTCTTC. Residues: CASSPTSGGASNNEQFF. This rearrangement joins TRBV25-1 to TRBJ2-1, with 13 bases lining up with TRBD2. The CDR3 consists of 17 residues. Germline CDR1 and CDR2: MGHDK and SYGVNS.

The chain has TRBV14 and TRBJ2-3; D unclear. CDR3 length: 16 residues. Germline CDR1 reads SGHDN; CDR2 reads FVKESK. Trimming stripped 0 bases from V and 0 bases from J, with 10 bases between. The CDR3 nucleotides are TGTGCCAGCAGCCAAGATCTAGGCTCTAGCACAGATACGCAGTATTTT. Protein product: CASSQDLGSSTDTQYF.

J is TRBJ2-3 and V is TRBV6-5; 7 nucleotides agree with TRBD1. V lost 6 bases and J lost 0; bases outside the gene matches: 6. Germline-derived CDR1 and CDR2 are MNHEY and SVGAGI. This CDR3 has 15 residues. The chain's CDR3 is CASSRDRASTDTQYF. DNA for the CDR3: TGTGCCAGCAGCCGAGACAGGGCTAGCACAGATACGCAGTATTTT.

V gene TRBV19 combines with J gene TRBJ1-2, with no clear D. The CDR3 covers 11 residues. V lost 6 bases and J lost 2, with 4 bases in between. Germline values: CDR1 LNHDA, CDR2 SQIVND (reference sequence). This CDR3 is CASSQNYGYTF. For the CDR3, the DNA is TGTGCCAGTAGCCAGAACTATGGCTACACCTTC.

V is TRBV28 and J is TRBJ1-2; TRBD1 agrees at 7 bases. V lost 7 bases to trimming and J lost 2 bases; unmatched junction nucleotides: 7. This CDR3 contains 14 residues. Germline-derived CDR1 and CDR2 are MDHEN and SYDVKM. In DNA form, the CDR3 reads TGTGCCAGCAAGAGACAGGGATCCAACTATGGCTACACCTTC. It specifies CASKRQGSNYGYTF.

CDR3 nucleotide sequence: TGTGCCAGCAGTTTAACTGCAACTAATGAAAAACTGTTTTTT. Protein sequence: CASSLTATNEKLFF. The chain is built from TRBV28 and TRBJ1-4; D remains unclear. With 2 bases removed from V and 0 bases from J, the gap between germline ends came to 4 bases. Germline CDR1 is MDHEN and CDR2 is SYDVKM. The CDR3 extends over 14 amino acids.

The chain links TRBV4-3 to TRBJ1-1; TRBD1 matches 12 bases. Per the germline V gene, CDR1 is LGHNA and CDR2 is YSLEER. J lost 1 base, V lost 4 bases, and 4 bases had no gene match. The CDR3 contains 16 residues. CDR3 region: CASSPRDRGQNTEAFF. In DNA, the CDR3 is TGCGCCAGCAGCCCCCGGGACAGGGGGCAGAACACTGAAGCTTTCTTT.

The chain has TRBV24-1 and TRBJ2-7; 8 bases line up with TRBD1. The trim removed 0 bases at V and 5 bases at J, leaving 8 bases unmatched. Germline CDR1 is KGHDR and CDR2 is SFDVKD. This CDR3 comprises 16 residues. The CDR3 is CATSDLRDRNRNEQYF. CDR3 nucleotide sequence: TGTGCCACCAGTGATTTGCGGGACAGGAATCGGAACGAGCAGTACTTC.

The chain links TRBV6-5 to TRBJ2-3; 8 bases align to TRBD2. V was pared by 2 bases and J by 0 bases, with 4 bases of the junction left unmatched. The CDR3 runs 16 residues. CDR1 and CDR2 (germline): MNHEY, SVGAGI. In nucleotides, the CDR3 is TGTGCCAGCAGTTACAGGGCTAGCGGGAGCACAGATACGCAGTATTTT. Residues: CASSYRASGSTDTQYF.

This clone appeared a few times. The chain has TRBV23-1 and TRBJ2-7, with TRBD2 identical over 14 bases. TRBV23-1 is an open reading frame whose function is uncertain. The CDR3 sequence is 18 residues long. Germline trimming cut 5 bases from V and 2 bases from J; bases unmatched to any gene: 11. The DNA for the CDR3 is TGCGCCAGCAGTGTCCCCGGGACTAGCGGGAGTGGGCCCTACGAGCAGTACTTC. Translating it yields CASSVPGTSGSGPYEQYF.

The rearrangement uses TRBV6-5 and TRBJ1-4; tentatively, D is TRBD1 (6 bases). V lost 5 bases and J lost 6, with 10 bases in between. This CDR3 contains 13 residues. Germline loops: CDR1 MNHEY, CDR2 SVGAGI. CDR3 DNA sequence: TGTGCCAGCAGTCGGGGACAAGATGAAAAACTGTTTTTT. This gives the protein CASSRGQDEKLFF.

The chain employs TRBV7-8 and TRBJ1-2; D is uncertain. Trimming removed 6 bases at V and 2 bases at J, with 10 bases between. Germline CDR1 SGHVS, CDR2 FQNEAQ. CDR3 length: 13 amino acids. CDR3 region: CASSSLVNYGYTF. As DNA, the CDR3 is TGTGCCAGCAGTTCACTCGTAAACTATGGCTACACCTTC.

The chain combines TRBV7-2 with TRBJ2-1, with TRBD2 matching over 12 bases. The CDR3 length is 16 residues. Germline V CDR1 and CDR2: SGHTA, FQGNSA. Losses at the gene ends were 1 base for V and 5 bases for J; bases not matched to a gene: 3. The CDR3 loop is CASSLGTSGVNNEQFF. The CDR3 bases are TGTGCCAGCAGCTTAGGGACTAGCGGGGTAAACAATGAGCAGTTCTTC.